This T cell receptor (beta chain) was sequenced during a study of CD8 T cells in Susac syndrome (dated by TCRdb to the late 2010s). For the wider study: Repertoire sequencing was used to test whether CD8+ T cell activation and differentiation in Susac syndrome was antigen driven. CD8+ T cell repertoire clonality was compared between about a dozen healthy donors, about 14 Susac syndrome patients and about 15 multiple sclerosis patients.

RNA was extracted with the RNeasy kit and 0.5 to 1 ug was reverse transcribed using random hexamers. The immunoSEQ multiplex PCR assay, covering 54 Vbeta and 13 Jbeta segments, was used to amplify TCR beta CDR3 regions. PCR amplification bias was corrected using a synthetic template baseline for primer optimization and computational correction. As for the original processing: Reads were annotated to V, D and J genes per IMGT and analyzed with immunoSEQ Analyzer, keeping only productive sequences. To calculate clonality, Shannon entropy was normalized by log2 of the number of productive unique sequences and then subtracted from one. For each patient and control, public and private clones were evaluated among the 100 most prevalent clones. Clones were defined as Susac-specific if absent from the healthy and MS cohorts, from under 1,200 published viral clones and from other ImmuneACCESS disease sequences. TCRdb ran its own pipeline on the public reads, namely fastp trimming at Q25 and MiXCR clone calling, and kept in-frame beta chains. Each entry merges the rows of one CDR3 protein and shows their most common DNA and genes. The V and J calls were not made by the authors but by TCRdb's processing. In all, the sample holds fewer than 85,000 distinct CDR3 sequences, and about 95% of those were seen once. The top ten clonotypes cover 0.3% to 0.45% of the sample.

Peripheral blood CD8+ and CD4+ T cells from healthy donors, Susac syndrome patients and multiple sclerosis patients were profiled using high-throughput TCR beta sequencing. The multiple sclerosis controls were treatment-naive patients who had stable or active relapsing-remitting disease and met the revised McDonald criteria. Bulk CD8+ and CD4+ T cells were purified by magnetic negative isolation, whereas CD8+ TEMRA cells were enriched by FACS. Blood was drawn into EDTA tubes, processed within 24 hours, and PBMCs were isolated by density gradient centrifugation. PBMCs intended for TCR sequencing were cryopreserved in liquid nitrogen and were subsequently thawed in a 37 degrees C water bath. The sorted or isolated CD4+, CD8+ and CD8+ TEMRA cells had a purity of 90% or higher. About this clonotype: What this receptor recognizes is not known. Qualities for individual bases were not recorded, and no much larger clone is one base off.

Cut back by 4 bases and 3 bases, the V and J ends lie 13 bases apart. Measured from the cysteine to the phenylalanine, the CDR3 is 14 residues long. The CDR3 DNA has 42 bases and is translated from base 1. The germline V gene (reference sequence) sets CDR1 to LNHDA and CDR2 to SQIVND. What the authors observed across the whole study: The TCR sequencing and HLA analysis was acknowledged to have included a relatively small number of individuals.

The source is a human donor with multiple sclerosis. The sequencing sample was made of CD8+ T cells from PBMCs. The V and J segments used are TRBV19 and TRBJ2-7; the D gene identity is not certain. The CDR3: CASSKDSEYYEQYF. The nucleotide sequence is given as TGTGCCAGTAGTAAAGACTCCGAATACTACGAGCAGTACTTC.